This T cell receptor (beta chain) was documented in a study of OX40 agonist ivuxolimab in advanced cancers. Method: immunoSEQ multiplex PCR; TCRdb's copy keeps in-frame clones and lacks some. The repertoire holds some 25,000 clones, around four fifths seen once, with 26% in the top ten. This clone was counted between two and nine times. V lost 4 bases and J 6 bases, leaving 12 bases between the germline ends. Germline CDR1 reads SGHDN; CDR2 reads FVKESK. The CDR3 has 13 amino acids. The sequence came from an adult with an advanced solid tumor such as melanoma, head and neck, liver or kidney cancer. The chain couples TRBV14 to TRBJ1-1, with D maybe TRBD1 (5 bases). The sample consisted of CD4+ or CD8+ T cells sorted from blood, taken in a trial of the OX40 agonist ivuxolimab. CDR3 loop: CASSLGLGAEAFF. CDR3 bases: TGTGCCAGCAGCCTTGGACTGGGGGCTGAAGCTTTCTTT.